This TCR beta chain was identified in a study of cytomegalovirus exposure and HLA in healthy donors. Across the whole study: In a later analysis, the roughly 130 validation repertoires were reported to have used the same platform as the 600 to 700 first-cohort repertoires. Points from the study as a whole: First-cohort TCR clusters were later found to tend to co-occur in the 90 to 150 validation repertoires. In vitro checks showed that a few CMV-associated chains really do target CMV antigens.

Details on this clone: As yet, its antigen is unknown.

The method was immunoSEQ multiplex PCR; TCRdb's version includes in-frame clones alone and lacks a portion of them. This sample carries some 110,000 clones, about 85% of them seen once, and the ten largest clones take 1.5% to 2%. The CDR3 sequence is 15 residues long. Germline values: CDR1 LGHNA, CDR2 YNFKEQ. V dropped 0 bases and J dropped 4 bases, with 13 bases sitting between them. The chain employs TRBV4-2 and TRBJ2-7; D is unresolved. This clonotype was sampled from a woman under 30 in good health and CMV-seropositive. Sequencing used PBMCs. In nucleotides, the CDR3 is TGTGCCAGCAGCCAAGATGACACATTAAATTACGAGCAGTACTTC. Its translation: CASSQDDTLNYEQYF.